This section outlines one TCR beta chain sequence together with its context. The record originates from a study of T cell responses to AZD1222 COVID-19 vaccine. Sequencing was performed with immunoSEQ multiplex PCR; in TCRdb, only in-frame clones are kept and a portion is missing. The sample includes about 110,000 clones, around 90% seen only once; the top ten take approximately 3%. This CDR3 has 13 residues. Deletions cut 8 bases from V and 2 bases from J, with 10 bases between. The germline gives CDR1 MNHEY, CDR2 SVGAGI. The chain recombines TRBV6-5 with TRBJ1-3; no clear D. The specimen comprised peripheral blood, sampled on day 0 of MenACWY control vaccination. The sequence came from an adult in good health. In DNA, the CDR3 is TGTGCCAGCGTAGGTTTAACTGGAAACACCATATATTTT. Translation gives CASVGLTGNTIYF.